One and the same sample provided the 16 T cell receptor beta chains below, sequenced in a study of shared clonotypes between healthy human individuals. Generated by immunoSEQ multiplex PCR, the TCRdb table keeps only in-frame clones and is missing some. Among around 2,000,000 clones, 85% to 95% were seen once, and the ten largest hold 0.13%. Sequencing input: naive CD4+ T cells sorted from blood. Subset described: CD45RA+ positively selected. The receptors derive from a man aged 18 to 30 in good health.

The V call is TRBV4-1, the J call TRBJ1-2; D ambiguous. Germline CDR1 is MGHRA and CDR2 is YSYEKL. The CDR3 contains 15 residues. V lost 0 bases to trimming and J lost 4 bases, with 12 bases between them. CDR3 loop: CASSQESTLAYGYTF. CDR3 DNA: TGCGCCAGCAGCCAAGAGTCCACACTAGCCTATGGCTACACCTTC.

The chain has TRBV2 and TRBJ2-1; D is unclear. This CDR3 region has 11 residues. Trimming shortened V by 6 bases and J by 3 bases, and 3 bases separated the two germline ends. Per the germline V gene, CDR1 is SNHLY and CDR2 is FYNNEI. CDR3 sequence: CASRNYNEQFF. As DNA, the CDR3 is TGTGCCAGCAGAAACTACAATGAGCAGTTCTTC. The full variable domain, with the rest looked up from reference TRBV2 and TRBJ2-1, is EPEVTQTPSHQVTQMGQEVILRCVPISNHLYFYWYRQILGQKVEFLVSFYNNEISEKSEIFDDQFSVERPDGSNFTLKIRSTKLEDSAMYFCASRNYNEQFFGPGTRLTVL.

V is TRBV7-3 and J is TRBJ2-5, with D unclear. V lost 4 bases to trimming and J lost 2 bases, with 8 bases between them. CDR1 and CDR2 (germline): SGHTA, FQGTGA. The CDR3 is 13 residues long. The DNA of the CDR3 is TGTGCCAGCAGCTCCCTGGAACAAGAGACCCAGTACTTC. Its protein product is CASSSLEQETQYF.

This clone was found many times. Distinct nucleotide sequences in the sample also encode this CDR3. The chain uses TRBV30 and TRBJ1-1; D is unclear. Germline CDR1 reads GTSNPN; CDR2 reads SVGIG (reference sequence). CDR3 length: 13 amino acids. V gave up 2 bases and J gave up 2 bases, with 9 bases separating them. In DNA form, the CDR3 reads TGTGCCTGGAGTCTGAGGGTTAACACTGAAGCTTTCTTT. This gives the protein CAWSLRVNTEAFF.

J is TRBJ1-2 and V is TRBV30; 7 bases map to TRBD1. This CDR3 comprises 13 residues. V shed 3 bases, J shed 7 bases, and the junction held 8 bases outside the gene matches. Germline V gives CDR1 GTSNPN, CDR2 SVGIG (reference sequence). CDR3 sequence: CAWRPGQVGGYTF. The CDR3 bases are TGTGCCTGGAGACCAGGACAGGTCGGTGGCTACACCTTC.

This clone has only one observation. This rearrangement joins TRBV4-1 to TRBJ2-3; possibly TRBD1 or TRBD2 for D (6 bases each). V lost 0 bases and J 6 bases, leaving 16 bases between the germline ends. Germline V CDR1 and CDR2: MGHRA, YSYEKL. The CDR3 is made up of 16 amino acids. In DNA form, the CDR3 reads TGCGCCAGCAGCCAAGATAATATACAGGGACTTGATACGCAGTATTTT. Its translation is CASSQDNIQGLDTQYF.

J is TRBJ2-1 and V is TRBV7-9; 8 bases align to TRBD2. This CDR3 region has 17 residues. Germline trimming cut 0 bases from V and 0 bases from J; bases unmatched to any gene: 4. CDR1 is SEHNR, CDR2 FQNEAQ, per germline (reference sequence). In DNA, the CDR3 is TGTGCCAGCAGCTTAGCTAGCGGGGCAAGCTCCTACAATGAGCAGTTCTTC. Protein: CASSLASGASSYNEQFF.

This chain uses TRBV11-3 with TRBJ2-1, with D possibly matching TRBD1 (6 bases). The CDR3 runs 14 residues. CDR1 and CDR2 (germline): SGHNT, YENEEA. Between the trimmed V and J ends, which lost 5 bases and 8 bases, there was a span of 16 bases. In nucleotides, the CDR3 is TGTGCCAGCAGCGGGGGCCCTGGGGCTTATGAGCAGTTCTTC. It yields the protein CASSGGPGAYEQFF.

The rearrangement joins TRBV7-2 to TRBJ2-7; a weak D match, TRBD2 (5 bases). Germline CDR1 is SGHTA and CDR2 is FQGNSA. This CDR3 is 13 amino acids long. The ends were cut back, 1 base at V and 9 bases at J, with 13 bases in the middle. CDR3 sequence: CASSLGLVGGQYF. Written as DNA, the CDR3 is TGTGCCAGCAGCTTAGGTTTAGTCGGAGGGCAGTACTTC. Full variable domain (rest looked up from reference TRBV7-2 and TRBJ2-7): GAGVSQSPSNKVTEKGKDVELRCDPISGHTALYWYRQSLGQGLEFLIYFQGNSAPDKSGLPSDRFSAERTGGSVSTLTIQRTQQEDSAVYLCASSLGLVGGQYFGPGTRLTVT.

This chain uses TRBV6-5 with TRBJ2-4; no clear D gene. CDR1 and CDR2 (germline): MNHEY, SVGAGI. CDR3 size: 13 residues. The V and J ends lost 6 bases and 3 bases respectively, with 9 bases between them. CDR3 in amino acids: CASSGPSKNIQYF. The CDR3 DNA reads TGTGCCAGCAGCGGACCGAGCAAAAACATTCAGTACTTC.

Note on this clone: One junction end disagrees with the germline gene, perhaps due to a read error. The chain couples TRBV9 to TRBJ1-4, with 9 bases that match TRBD1. Germline CDR1 is SGDLS and CDR2 is YYNGEE. The CDR3 extends over 15 amino acids. The CDR3 nucleotides read TGTGCCAGCAGCGTTGACCCGGGACAGGGTGAAGAACTGTTTTTT. Protein sequence: CASSVDPGQGEELFF.

With regard to this clone: The same CDR3 can be traced to other DNA sequences in this sample. The V gene is TRBV7-2, the J gene TRBJ2-2, with D tentatively TRBD2 (5 bases). Germline V gives CDR1 SGHTA, CDR2 FQGNSA. Trimming stripped 5 bases from V and 3 bases from J, with 13 bases between. This CDR3 region has 15 residues. The CDR3 here is CASSPRGGDTGELFF. CDR3 DNA: TGTGCCAGCAGCCCCCGGGGTGGGGACACCGGGGAGCTGTTTTTT. The full variable domain, with the rest looked up from reference TRBV7-2 and TRBJ2-2, is GAGVSQSPSNKVTEKGKDVELRCDPISGHTALYWYRQSLGQGLEFLIYFQGNSAPDKSGLPSDRFSAERTGGSVSTLTIQRTQQEDSAVYLCASSPRGGDTGELFFGEGSRLTVL.

This chain connects TRBV29-1 to TRBJ1-1; a weak D match, TRBD1 (6 bases). The germline V gene has CDR1 SQVTM and CDR2 ANQGSEA. V was trimmed by 4 bases and J by 8 bases, leaving 11 bases between them. This CDR3 spans 11 amino acids. The CDR3 bases are TGCAGCGTTGTCCGGACAGCCGAAGCTTTCTTT. Translating gives CSVVRTAEAFF.

This clone is a singleton in its sample. The chain joins TRBV11-2 to TRBJ1-4; possibly TRBD1 for D (5 bases). V lost 5 bases and J lost 7, with 17 bases in between. This CDR3 spans 15 amino acids. Germline CDR1 and CDR2: SGHAT and FQNNGV. The CDR3 coding sequence is TGTGCCAGCAGCGAGCAGGGATCAGGAGGTGAAAAACTGTTTTTT. Translation: CASSEQGSGGEKLFF.

The chain is built from TRBV4-3 and TRBJ1-4, with 7 bases lining up with TRBD1. CDR1 is LGHNA, CDR2 YSLEER, per germline. The CDR3 is 15 residues long. Trimming at V came to 3 bases and at J to 5 bases, leaving 6 bases not matched to a gene. CDR3 protein: CASSQGQQFNEKLFF. DNA for the CDR3: TGCGCCAGCAGCCAGGGACAGCAATTCAATGAAAAACTGTTTTTT.

A single count supports this clone. CDR3 residues: CAINSGDHTEAFF. Here the CDR3 DNA reads TGTGCCATCAATTCGGGAGATCACACTGAAGCTTTCTTT. J is TRBJ1-1 and V is TRBV10-3; D is unclear. Trimming took 7 bases from V and 3 from J, leaving 12 bases between them. The germline gives CDR1 ENHRY, CDR2 SYGVKD. This CDR3 is 13 amino acids long.